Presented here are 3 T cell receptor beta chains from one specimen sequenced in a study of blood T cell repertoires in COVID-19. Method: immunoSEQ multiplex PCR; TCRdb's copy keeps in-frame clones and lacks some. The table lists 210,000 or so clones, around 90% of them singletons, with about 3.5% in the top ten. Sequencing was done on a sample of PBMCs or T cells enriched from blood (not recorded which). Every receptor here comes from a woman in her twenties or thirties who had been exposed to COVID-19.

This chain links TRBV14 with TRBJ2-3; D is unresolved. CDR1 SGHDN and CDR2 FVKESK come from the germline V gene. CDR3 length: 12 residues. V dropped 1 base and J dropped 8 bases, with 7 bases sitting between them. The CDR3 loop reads CASSQGAFTQYF. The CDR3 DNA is TGTGCCAGCAGCCAAGGGGCCTTTACGCAGTATTTT.

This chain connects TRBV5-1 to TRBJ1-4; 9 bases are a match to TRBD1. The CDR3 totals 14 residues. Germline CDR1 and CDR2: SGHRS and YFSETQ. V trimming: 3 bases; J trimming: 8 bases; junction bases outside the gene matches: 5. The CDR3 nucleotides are TGCGCCAGCAGCTCACAGGGGGCGCGGGAAAAACTGTTTTTT. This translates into CASSSQGAREKLFF.

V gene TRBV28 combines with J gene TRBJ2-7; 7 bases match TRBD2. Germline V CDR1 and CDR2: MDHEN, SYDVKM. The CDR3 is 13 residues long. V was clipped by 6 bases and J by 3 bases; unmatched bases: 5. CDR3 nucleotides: TGTGCCAGCAGAGAAAGCGGGAACTACGAGCAGTACTTC. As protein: CASRESGNYEQYF.